The 10 T cell receptor beta chains below were found in one sample sequenced in a study of CD8 T cells in Susac syndrome. The authors reverse transcribed roughly 0.5 to 1 ug RNA with random hexamers. TCRdb passed the immunoSEQ multiplex PCR reads through MiXCR, listing each CDR3 protein once. Altogether 400,000 or so distinct CDR3 sequences are present, 75% to 90% being singletons, with the ten largest covering approximately 0.11%. The specimen sequenced was CD8+ T cells from PBMCs. The source is a human donor with multiple sclerosis.

DNA for the CDR3: TGCAGCGTTGAAGGTGGGCTAGCGGGATTCAATGAGCAGTTCTTC. Translated: CSVEGGLAGFNEQFF. The V call is TRBV29-1, the J call TRBJ2-1; 9 positions match TRBD2. The CDR3 loop spans 15 amino acids. Per the germline V gene, CDR1 is SQVTM and CDR2 is ANQGSEA. With 1 base clipped from V and 6 bases from J, the junction kept 7 bases outside the gene matches.

This rearrangement joins TRBV5-4 to TRBJ1-3; 8 bases fit TRBD1. Germline trimming cut 4 bases from V and 4 bases from J; bases unmatched to any gene: 10. There are 16 residues in the CDR3. In germline, CDR1 is SGHNT, CDR2 YYREEE (reference sequence). DNA for the CDR3: TGTGCCAGCAGCGCTGCGGACAGGGAATTAGGAAACACCATATATTTT. Encoded protein: CASSAADRELGNTIYF.

This clonotype was counted between two and nine times. The rearrangement links TRBV27 to TRBJ2-5; TRBD1 aligns across 12 bases. V lost 4 bases, J lost 2 bases, and 5 bases stayed unmatched. The germline V gene has CDR1 MNHEY and CDR2 SMNVEV (reference sequence). The CDR3 consists of 16 residues. Here the CDR3 DNA reads TGTGCCAGCAGTTCCCGGGACAGGGGGCATCAAGAGACCCAGTACTTC. The encoded protein is CASSSRDRGHQETQYF.

The rearrangement links TRBV19 to TRBJ2-7; possibly TRBD1 for D (6 bases). The CDR3 is 14 residues long. Germline values: CDR1 LNHDA, CDR2 SQIVND (reference sequence). V was trimmed by 7 bases and J by 0 bases, leaving 13 bases between them. The CDR3 DNA reads as TGTGCCAGTAAGATTACAGGGAGCTCCTACGAGCAGTACTTC. Its translation is CASKITGSSYEQYF.

The count of this clonotype is one. J is TRBJ2-7 and V is TRBV4-1, with D unclear. The germline V gene encodes CDR1 MGHRA and CDR2 YSYEKL. Trimming took off 3 bases at V and 7 bases at J, with 7 bases between the two ends. CDR3 size: 11 residues. The CDR3 here is CASSHSSEQYF. In DNA, the CDR3 is TGCGCCAGCAGCCACTCGTCTGAGCAGTACTTC.

V and J are TRBV6-1 and TRBJ2-7; 12 bases fit TRBD1. V lost 5 bases and J lost 4; bases outside the gene matches: 9. The V gene's germline CDR1 is MNHNS and CDR2 SASEGT. The CDR3 has 16 residues. The DNA of the CDR3 is TGTGCCAGCAGTCATCTCCCGGGACAGGGGGCTTACGAGCAGTACTTC. Protein sequence: CASSHLPGQGAYEQYF.

The chain employs TRBV12-3 or TRBV12-4 and TRBJ1-1; tentatively, D is TRBD1 (6 bases). CDR3 length equals 15 residues. V shed 5 bases and J shed 1 base, with 14 bases lying between them. This CDR3 is CASSGGTGPNTEAFF. As DNA, the CDR3 is TGTGCCAGCAGTGGGGGAACAGGGCCGAACACTGAAGCTTTCTTT.

V usage is TRBV29-1 and J usage is TRBJ2-3, with 7 bases fitting TRBD1. Germline CDR1 SQVTM, CDR2 ANQGSEA. CDR3 length: 15 amino acids. J gave up 1 base and V 6 bases, and 10 bases lay outside the gene matches. This CDR3 reads CSVGLWTGGTDTQYF. In DNA, the CDR3 is TGCAGCGTAGGACTTTGGACAGGCGGCACAGATACGCAGTATTTT.

The chain is built from TRBV4-1 and TRBJ2-7; 9 bases are a match to TRBD2. V gave up 0 bases and J gave up 3 bases; unmatched junction bases: 6. The CDR3 contains 16 residues. Looked up from germline, CDR1 is MGHRA and CDR2 is YSYEKL. The CDR3, as DNA: TGCGCCAGCAGCCAAGATCTAGCGGGGCTTTACTACGAGCAGTACTTC. This gives the protein CASSQDLAGLYYEQYF.

About this clonotype itself: At one end the junction does not follow the germline gene, possibly because of a read error. The chain carries TRBV30 and TRBJ2-1; D gene uncertain. The CDR3 consists of 14 residues. CDR1 and CDR2 from the germline V gene are GTSNPN and SVGIG (reference sequence). CDR3 nucleotide sequence: TGTGCCTGGACCCAAGCTACACTTAATGGTGAGCAGCTCTTC. This codes for CAWTQATLNGEQLF.